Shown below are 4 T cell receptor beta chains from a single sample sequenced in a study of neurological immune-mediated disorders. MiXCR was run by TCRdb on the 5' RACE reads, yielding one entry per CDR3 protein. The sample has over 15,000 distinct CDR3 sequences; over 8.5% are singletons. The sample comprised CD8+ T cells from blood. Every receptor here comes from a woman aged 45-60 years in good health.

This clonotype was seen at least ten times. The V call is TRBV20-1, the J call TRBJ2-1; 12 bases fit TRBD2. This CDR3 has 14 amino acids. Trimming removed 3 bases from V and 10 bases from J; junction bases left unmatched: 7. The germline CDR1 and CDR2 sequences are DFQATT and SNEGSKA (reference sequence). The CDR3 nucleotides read TGCAGTGCTAGGGGTCTAGCGGGAGGGTGGGAGCAGTTCTTC. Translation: CSARGLAGGWEQFF.

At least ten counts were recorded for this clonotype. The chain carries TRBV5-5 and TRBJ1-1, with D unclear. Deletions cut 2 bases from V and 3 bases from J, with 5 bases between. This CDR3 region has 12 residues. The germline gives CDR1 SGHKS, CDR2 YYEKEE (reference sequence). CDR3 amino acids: CASSLSYTEAFF. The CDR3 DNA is TGTGCCAGCAGCTTAAGTTACACTGAAGCTTTCTTT.

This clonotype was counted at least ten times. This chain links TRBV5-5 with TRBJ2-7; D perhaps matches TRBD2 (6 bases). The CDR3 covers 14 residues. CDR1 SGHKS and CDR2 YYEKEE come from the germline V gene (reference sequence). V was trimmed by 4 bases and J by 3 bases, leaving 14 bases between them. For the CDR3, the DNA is TGTGCCAGCAGCCTACGCTTCGGGGGCTACGAGCAGTACTTC. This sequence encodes CASSLRFGGYEQYF.

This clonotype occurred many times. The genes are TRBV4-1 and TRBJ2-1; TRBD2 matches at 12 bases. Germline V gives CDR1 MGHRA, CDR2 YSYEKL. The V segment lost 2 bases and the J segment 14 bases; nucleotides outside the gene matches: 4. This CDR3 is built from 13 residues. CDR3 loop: CASSQLTSGSEFF. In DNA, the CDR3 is TGCGCCAGCAGCCAATTGACTAGCGGGAGCGAGTTCTTC.